This record concerns one T cell receptor beta chain sequence. What it recognizes is unknown. Libraries were prepared by immunoSEQ multiplex PCR; TCRdb keeps only in-frame clonotypes and omits some of them. The sample lists about 80,000 clones; 75% to 90% were seen once. These data are taken from a study of PD-L1 blockade in urothelial cancer. Study-level information: Patients commenced atezolizumab in about 2014, and it was given at 1,200 mg intravenously every 3 weeks. Researchers looked at the blood 3 weeks (second dose) and 6 weeks after treatment began. Males with bladder-origin urothelial cancer constituted most of the 29 patients. General study points: Pretreatment peripheral blood TCR clonality that fell below the median predicted better survival among the patients studied.

Trimming cost V 5 bases and J 1 base, with 14 bases left between them. The CDR3 runs 15 residues. Germline lookup yields CDR1 SGDLS and CDR2 YYNGEE. The V and J genes are TRBV9 and TRBJ2-3, with D possibly matching TRBD1 (6 bases). The source material was PBMCs, sampled around atezolizumab (anti-PD-L1) treatment. The clonotype comes from a woman in her seventies with urothelial cancer. The CDR3 reads CASSRDEGGTDTQYF. The CDR3 DNA sequence: TGTGCCAGCAGTCGCGATGAGGGGGGCACAGATACGCAGTATTTT.